This TCR beta chain originates from a study of cytomegalovirus exposure and HLA in healthy donors. Study background: The approximately 670 first-cohort repertoires shared a platform with the 100 to 150 validation repertoires, as reported in a later analysis.

Some clones are missing from TCRdb's copy, which holds only in-frame ones; the method was immunoSEQ multiplex PCR. The sample holds 200,000 to 250,000 clones; roughly 87% are singletons and the top ten take about 11%. Details on this clone: Antigen unknown.

The CDR3 consists of 12 residues. Looked up from germline, CDR1 is MDHEN and CDR2 is SYDVKM. The V gene lost 8 bases and the J gene lost 5 bases, with 10 bases spanning the gap. Overall study findings and caveats: Associated with cytomegalovirus, according to the listing, were around 170 TCR beta chains.

The origin of this receptor is a young man in good health and CMV-seropositive. Input material: PBMCs. This sequence joins TRBV28 and TRBJ1-5; D perhaps matches TRBD1 (6 bases). The CDR3 nucleotides are TGTGCCAGCCAACAGGGATATCAGCCCCAGCATTTT. Its protein is CASQQGYQPQHF.